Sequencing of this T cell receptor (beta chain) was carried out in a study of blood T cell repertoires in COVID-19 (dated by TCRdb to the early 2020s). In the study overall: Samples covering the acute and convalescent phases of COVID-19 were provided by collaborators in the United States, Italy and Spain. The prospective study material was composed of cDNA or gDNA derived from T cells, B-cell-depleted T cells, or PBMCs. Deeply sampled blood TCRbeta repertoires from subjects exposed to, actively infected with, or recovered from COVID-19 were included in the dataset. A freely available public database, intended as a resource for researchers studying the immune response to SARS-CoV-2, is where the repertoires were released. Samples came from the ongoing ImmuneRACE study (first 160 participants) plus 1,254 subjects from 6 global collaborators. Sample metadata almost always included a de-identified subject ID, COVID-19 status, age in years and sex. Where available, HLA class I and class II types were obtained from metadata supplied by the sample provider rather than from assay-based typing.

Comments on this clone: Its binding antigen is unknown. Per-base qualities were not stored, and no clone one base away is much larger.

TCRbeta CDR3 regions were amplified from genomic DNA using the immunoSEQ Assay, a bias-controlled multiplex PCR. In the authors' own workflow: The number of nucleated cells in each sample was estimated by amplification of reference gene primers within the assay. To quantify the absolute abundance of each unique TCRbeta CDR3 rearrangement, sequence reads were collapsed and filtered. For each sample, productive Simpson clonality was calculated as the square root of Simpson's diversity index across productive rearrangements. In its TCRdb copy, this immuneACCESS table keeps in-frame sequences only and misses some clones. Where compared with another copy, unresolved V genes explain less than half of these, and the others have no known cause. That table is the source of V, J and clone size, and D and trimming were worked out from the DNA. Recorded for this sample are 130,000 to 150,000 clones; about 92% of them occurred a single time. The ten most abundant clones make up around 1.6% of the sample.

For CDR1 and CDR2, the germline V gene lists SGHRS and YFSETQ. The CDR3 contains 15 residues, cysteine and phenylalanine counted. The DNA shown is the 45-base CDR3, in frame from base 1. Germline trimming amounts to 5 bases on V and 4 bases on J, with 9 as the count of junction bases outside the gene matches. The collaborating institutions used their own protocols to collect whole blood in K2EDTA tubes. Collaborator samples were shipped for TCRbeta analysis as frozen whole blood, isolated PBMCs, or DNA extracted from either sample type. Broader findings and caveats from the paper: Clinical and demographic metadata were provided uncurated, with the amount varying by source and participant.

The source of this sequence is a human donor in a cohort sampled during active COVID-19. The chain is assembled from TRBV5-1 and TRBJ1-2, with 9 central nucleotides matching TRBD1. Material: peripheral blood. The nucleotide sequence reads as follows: TGCGCCAGCAGTGATCCCGGGACAGGGCTCTATGGCTACACCTTC. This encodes CASSDPGTGLYGYTF.